The 2 T cell receptor beta chains presented below share a single source sample, sequenced in a study of regulatory T cells in long-lasting Graves disease. Time point reported: persistent/refractory GD, antithyroid drugs over 5 years with positive TRAb. Researchers made the TCR library from RNA that was extracted from PBMCs. Construction of the TCR beta libraries employed iRepertoire HTBI primers in conjunction with Arm-PCR of CDR3 regions. MiXCR was run by TCRdb on the multiplex PCR reads, yielding one entry per CDR3 protein. The repertoire includes fewer than 450,000 distinct CDR3 sequences, about 20% of them detected once, and 20% sits in the top ten. The source was peripheral blood mononuclear cells (PBMCs), collected when the disease was refractory, from a patient treated with antithyroid drugs. The receptors derive from a female donor with Graves disease.

This clonotype was counted at least ten times. V is TRBV2 and J is TRBJ2-7; either TRBD1 or TRBD2 may supply D (5 bases each). The CDR3 totals 15 residues. Germline loops: CDR1 SNHLY, CDR2 FYNNEI. The V and J ends lost 6 bases and 1 base respectively, with 16 bases between them. The CDR3 DNA reads as TGTGCCAGCAGAGACCCGGGACGGAGGTCCTACGAGCAGTACTTC. Encoded protein: CASRDPGRRSYEQYF.

The chain carries TRBV9 and TRBJ1-4; D is unresolved. The ends were cut back, 1 base at V and 0 bases at J, with 7 bases in the middle. Germline CDR1 and CDR2: SGDLS and YYNGEE. The CDR3 spans 15 residues. Here the CDR3 DNA reads TGTGCCAGCAGCGTATCTGGGACAACTAATGAAAAACTGTTTTTT. Protein: CASSVSGTTNEKLFF.